Detailed here is one T cell receptor beta chain. V lost 4 bases to trimming and J lost 7 bases, with 20 bases between them. The CDR3 contains 15 residues. Germline V lookup: CDR1 LGHNA, CDR2 YSLEER. These data belong to a study of shared clonotypes between healthy human individuals. Naive CD8 populations comprised CD45RO-negative cells positively selected for CCR7, excluding terminally differentiated effector memory CD45RA+ cells. Sequenced by immunoSEQ multiplex PCR; TCRdb stores in-frame clones only, minus some. This sample has roughly 2.1 million clones, with 90% to 95% found just once. The chain carries TRBV4-3 and TRBJ2-7; D remains ambiguous. The TCR was taken from a man between 18 and 35 years old in good health. Some clones in this sample may be carry-over from other donors' samples. Sequenced material: naive CD8+ T cells from PBMCs. The CDR3 DNA reads as TGCGCCAGCAGCCCCGCAGCCGACCTCGGGTTAGAGCAGTACTTC. This sequence encodes CASSPAADLGLEQYF.